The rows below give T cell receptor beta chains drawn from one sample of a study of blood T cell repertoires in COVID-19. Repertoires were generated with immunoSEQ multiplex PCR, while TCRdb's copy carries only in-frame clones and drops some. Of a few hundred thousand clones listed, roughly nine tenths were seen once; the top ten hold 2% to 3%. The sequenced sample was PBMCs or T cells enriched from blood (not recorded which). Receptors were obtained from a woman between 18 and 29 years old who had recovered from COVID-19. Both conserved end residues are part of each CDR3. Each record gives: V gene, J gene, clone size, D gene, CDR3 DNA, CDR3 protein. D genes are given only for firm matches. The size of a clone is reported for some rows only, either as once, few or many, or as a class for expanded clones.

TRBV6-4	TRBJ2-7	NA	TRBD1	TGTGCCAGCAGTGTGGAACAGGGGCCAAACTACGAGCAGTACTTC	CASSVEQGPNYEQYF
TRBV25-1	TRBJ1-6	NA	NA	TGTGCCAGCAGTGAATCTAGTTCACCCCTCCACTTT	CASSESSSPLHF
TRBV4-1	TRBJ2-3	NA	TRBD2	TGCGCCAGCAGCCAAGGGTGGCAGCGGGGGGGCACAGATACGCAGTATTTT	CASSQGWQRGGTDTQYF
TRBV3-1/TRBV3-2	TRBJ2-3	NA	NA	TGTGCCAGCAGCCAAGGTGCGGGACCCACAGATACGCAGTATTTT	CASSQGAGPTDTQYF
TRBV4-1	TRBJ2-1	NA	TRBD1	TGCGCCAGCAGCCAAGGGAACAGGGGTGAGCAGTTCTTC	CASSQGNRGEQFF
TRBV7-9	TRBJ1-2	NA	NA	TGTGCCAGCAGCGAAGGGACATCCTATGGCTACACCTTC	CASSEGTSYGYTF
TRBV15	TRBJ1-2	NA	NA	TGTGCCACGTCCAGCTCGGCAGGGTCTAACTATGGCTACACCTTC	CATSSSAGSNYGYTF
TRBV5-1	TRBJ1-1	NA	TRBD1	TGCGCCAGCAGCTTGGAAGGGGTAAACAGGGGGCGAGTTGGGCACACTGAAGCTTTCTTT	CASSLEGVNRGRVGHTEAFF
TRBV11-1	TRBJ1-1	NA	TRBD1	TGTGCCAGCAGTTGGGACAGGGGTGGCACTGAAGCTTTCTTT	CASSWDRGGTEAFF
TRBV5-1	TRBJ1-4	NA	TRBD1	TGCGCCAGCAGCTTGGAGGGGACAGATAATGAAAAACTGTTTTTT	CASSLEGTDNEKLFF
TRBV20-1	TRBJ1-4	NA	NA	TGCAGTGCTAGTCTGCGGCGAACTAATGAAAAACTGTTTTTT	CSASLRRTNEKLFF
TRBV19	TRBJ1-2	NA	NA	TGTGCCAGTAGTATAGGTACGGGGAACTATGGCTACACCTTC	CASSIGTGNYGYTF
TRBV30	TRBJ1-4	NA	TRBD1	TGTGCCTGGGGGGACAGTGAAAAACTGTTTTTT	CAWGDSEKLFF
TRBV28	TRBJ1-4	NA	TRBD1	TGTGCCAGCAAACTCTCCGGGACAGGGTCTAATGAAAAACTGTTTTTT	CASKLSGTGSNEKLFF
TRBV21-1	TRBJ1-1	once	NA	TGTGCCAGCCGGAGGGACAGGGTAAAAATGAACACTGAAGCTTTCTTT	CASRRDRVKMNTEAFF
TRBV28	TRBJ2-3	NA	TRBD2	TGTGCCAGCAGCCGACTCGGTAGCGGGGGTGCAGATACGCAGTATTTT	CASSRLGSGGADTQYF
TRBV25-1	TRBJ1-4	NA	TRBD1	TGTGCCAGCAGTGAATCCGGACAGGTTAATGAAAAACTGTTTTTT	CASSESGQVNEKLFF
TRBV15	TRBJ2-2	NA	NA	TGTGCCACCACTCCGGGCACCGGGGAGCTGTTTTTT	CATTPGTGELFF
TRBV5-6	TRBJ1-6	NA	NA	TGTGCCAGCAGCTTGGAGTTGGCAAGTTCACCCCTCCACTTT	CASSLELASSPLHF
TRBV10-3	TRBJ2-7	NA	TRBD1	TGTGCCATCAGTTTAGGACAGGGGGCTGACGAGCAGTACTTC	CAISLGQGADEQYF
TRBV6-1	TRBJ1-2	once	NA	TGTGCCAGCAGTGAGACAGCACCCTCCTATGGCTACACCTTC	CASSETAPSYGYTF
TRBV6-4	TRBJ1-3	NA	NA	TGTGCCAGCAGTGACTCGAGAAGACAGGCGTACTCTGGAAACACCATATATTTT	CASSDSRRQAYSGNTIYF
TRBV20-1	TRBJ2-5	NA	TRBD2	TGCAGTGCTAGTGGAGGCGGGGGGTTCGGAATCCAAGAGACCCAGTACTTC	CSASGGGGFGIQETQYF
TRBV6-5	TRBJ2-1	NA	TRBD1	TGTGCCACCAGGGGGGGGACAGGGTTTATTGAGCAGTTCTTC	CATRGGTGFIEQFF
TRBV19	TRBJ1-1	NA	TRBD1	TGTGCCAGTAGTCCCGACAGGGCGGAGGGCACTGAAGCTTTCTTT	CASSPDRAEGTEAFF
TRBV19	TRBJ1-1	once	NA	TGTGCCAGTACGGTGGCAGGGGAAAAGGGTCAAGCTTTCTTT	CASTVAGEKGQAFF
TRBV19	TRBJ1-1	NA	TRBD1	TGTGCCAGTAGATACGGGACAGGGGACACTGAAGCTTTCTTT	CASRYGTGDTEAFF
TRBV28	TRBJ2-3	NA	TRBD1	TGTGCCAGCAGCGGGACAGGGGTGAGAGATACGCAGTATTTT	CASSGTGVRDTQYF
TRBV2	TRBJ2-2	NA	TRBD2	TGTGCCAGCAATCAGCGGGGAATAGGGACCGGGGAGCTGTTTTTT	CASNQRGIGTGELFF
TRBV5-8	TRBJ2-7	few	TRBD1	TGTGCCAGCAGCTTGTTTGGGACAGGGGAAGACGAGCAGTACTTC	CASSLFGTGEDEQYF
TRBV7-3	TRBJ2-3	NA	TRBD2	TGTGCCAGCAGCTTAAATCGTGGCGGGGGTCACACAGATACGCAGTATTTT	CASSLNRGGGHTDTQYF
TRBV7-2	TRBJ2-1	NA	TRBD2	TGTGCCAGCACCCCTCCTAGCGGGGTGTTCAATGAGCAGTTCTTC	CASTPPSGVFNEQFF
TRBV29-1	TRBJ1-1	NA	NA	TGCAGCGTACTACAGGGTGGGGGCACTGAAGCTTTCTTT	CSVLQGGGTEAFF
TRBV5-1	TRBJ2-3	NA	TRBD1	TGCGCCAGCAGCCCCCGGGGGGACAGGGGCGGGACAGATACGCAGTATTTT	CASSPRGDRGGTDTQYF
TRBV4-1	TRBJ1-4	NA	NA	TGCGCCAGCAGCCAAGTTCGGAATGAAAAACTGTTTTTT	CASSQVRNEKLFF
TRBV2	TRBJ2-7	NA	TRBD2	TGTGCCAGCAGGAGACTAGCGGGGGGCCAGGATTCCTACGAGCAGTACTTC	CASRRLAGGQDSYEQYF
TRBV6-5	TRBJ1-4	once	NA	TGTGCCAGCAGAAAACAGGGTACCAATGAAAAACTGTTTTTT	CASRKQGTNEKLFF
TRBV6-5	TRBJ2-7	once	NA	TGTGCCAGCAGATCCCTCGGGGAGCAGTACTTC	CASRSLGEQYF
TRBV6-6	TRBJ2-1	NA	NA	TGTGCCAGCAGTTATCACGGGGTTTTCGACAATGAGCAGTTCTTC	CASSYHGVFDNEQFF
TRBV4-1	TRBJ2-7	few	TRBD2	TGCGCCAGCAGCCAAGGCAGGACTAGCGGGGGAAGATCCTACGAGCAGTACTTC	CASSQGRTSGGRSYEQYF
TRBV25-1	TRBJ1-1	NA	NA	TGTGCCAGCAGAACTACAGGGTTTTGGAACACTGAAGCTTTCTTT	CASRTTGFWNTEAFF
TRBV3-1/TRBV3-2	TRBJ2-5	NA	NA	TGTGCCAGCAGTCAGTCTGAGGGAAGGGAGACCCAGTACTTC	CASSQSEGRETQYF
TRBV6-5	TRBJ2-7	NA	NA	TGTGCCAGCAGTTACTCGAGGGGGGGAGAGCAGTACTTC	CASSYSRGGEQYF
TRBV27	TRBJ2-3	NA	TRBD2	TGTGCCAGCAGTCCCCGTCTTGAGCGGGGAACAGATACGCAGTATTTT	CASSPRLERGTDTQYF
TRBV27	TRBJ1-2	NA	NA	TGTGCCAGCAGTCCCGACTTCGGTGGTGGCTACACCTTC	CASSPDFGGGYTF
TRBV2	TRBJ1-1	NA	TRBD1	TGTGCCAGCAGTGAACACAGGGGGTACACTGAAGCTTTCTTT	CASSEHRGYTEAFF
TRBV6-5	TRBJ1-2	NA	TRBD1	TGTGCCAGCAGGGTGGACAGGATGGACTATGGCTACACCTTC	CASRVDRMDYGYTF
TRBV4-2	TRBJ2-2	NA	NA	TGTGCCAGCAGCCAAGCTCCGCAGACTCCGCGATGGGCCGGGGAGCTGTTTTTT	CASSQAPQTPRWAGELFF
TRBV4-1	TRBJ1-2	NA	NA	TGCGCCAGCAGCCAAGATAGTAAGAGAGGAGGAGGCTACACCTTC	CASSQDSKRGGGYTF
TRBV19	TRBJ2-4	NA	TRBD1	TGTGCCAGTAGTGCGGACAGGACGGGGAACATTCAGTACTTC	CASSADRTGNIQYF